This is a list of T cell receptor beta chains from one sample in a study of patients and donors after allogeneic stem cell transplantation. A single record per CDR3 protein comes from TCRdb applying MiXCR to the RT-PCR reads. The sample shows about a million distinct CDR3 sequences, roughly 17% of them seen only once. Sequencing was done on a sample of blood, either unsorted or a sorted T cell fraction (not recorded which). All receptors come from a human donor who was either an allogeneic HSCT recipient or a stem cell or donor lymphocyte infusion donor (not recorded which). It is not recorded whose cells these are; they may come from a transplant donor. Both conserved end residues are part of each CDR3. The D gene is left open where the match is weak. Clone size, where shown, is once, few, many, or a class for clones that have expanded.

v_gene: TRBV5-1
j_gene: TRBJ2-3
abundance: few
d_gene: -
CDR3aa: CASSLNRRDDTQYF
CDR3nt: TGCGCCAGCAGCTTGAATAGGCGGGATGATACGCAGTATTTT

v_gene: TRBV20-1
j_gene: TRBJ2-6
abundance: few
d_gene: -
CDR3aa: CSASGANVLTF
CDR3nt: TGCAGTGCCTCTGGGGCCAACGTCCTGACTTTC

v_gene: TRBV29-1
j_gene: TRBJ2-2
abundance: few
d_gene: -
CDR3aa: CSVAELGYTGELFF
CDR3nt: TGCAGCGTTGCAGAACTCGGTTACACCGGGGAGCTGTTTTTT

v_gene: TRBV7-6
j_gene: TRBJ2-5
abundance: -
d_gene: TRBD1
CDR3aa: CASSWMTGVLETQYF
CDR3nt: TGTGCCAGCAGCTGGATGACAGGGGTGCTGGAGACCCAGTACTTC

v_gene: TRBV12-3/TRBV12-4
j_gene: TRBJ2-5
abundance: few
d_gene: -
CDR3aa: CASRPLAIETQYF
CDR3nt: TGTGCCAGCAGACCCCTAGCGATAGAGACCCAGTACTTC

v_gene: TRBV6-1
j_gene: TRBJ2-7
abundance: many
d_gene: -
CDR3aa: CASSPQTASVEQYF
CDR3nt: TGTGCCAGCAGTCCGCAGACAGCCTCGGTCGAGCAGTACTTC

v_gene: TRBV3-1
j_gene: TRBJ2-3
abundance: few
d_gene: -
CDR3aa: CASSPFMDTQYF
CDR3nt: TGTGCCAGCAGCCCATTTATGGATACGCAGTATTTT

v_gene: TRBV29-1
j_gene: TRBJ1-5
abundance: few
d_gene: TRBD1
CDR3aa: CSVNRGEDNQPQHF
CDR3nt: TGCAGCGTTAACAGGGGAGAGGACAATCAGCCCCAGCATTTT

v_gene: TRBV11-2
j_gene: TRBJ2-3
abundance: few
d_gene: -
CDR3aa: CASSHLGPRTDTQYF
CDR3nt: TGTGCCAGCAGCCACCTGGGACCCCGCACAGATACGCAGTATTTT

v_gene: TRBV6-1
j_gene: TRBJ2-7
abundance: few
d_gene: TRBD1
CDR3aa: CASSGNRGSYEQYF
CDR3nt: TGTGCCAGCAGTGGCAACAGGGGTTCCTACGAGCAGTACTTC

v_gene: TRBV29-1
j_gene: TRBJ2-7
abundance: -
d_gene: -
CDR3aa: CSVEGEGASYEQYF
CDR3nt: TGCAGCGTTGAAGGGGAGGGGGCATCCTACGAGCAGTACTTC

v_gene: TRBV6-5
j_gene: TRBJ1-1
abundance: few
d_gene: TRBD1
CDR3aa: CASSFTGQGNTEAFF
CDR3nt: TGTGCCAGCAGTTTCACGGGACAGGGGAATACTGAAGCTTTCTTT

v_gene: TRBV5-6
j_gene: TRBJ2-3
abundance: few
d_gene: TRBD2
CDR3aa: CASSLILAGMDTQYF
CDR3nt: TGTGCCAGCAGCTTAATACTAGCGGGCATGGATACGCAGTATTTT

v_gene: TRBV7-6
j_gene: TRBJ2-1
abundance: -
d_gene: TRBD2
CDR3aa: CASSTLRLAKYDNEQFF
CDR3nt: TGTGCCAGCAGCACTTTAAGACTAGCCAAATATGACAATGAGCAGTTCTTC

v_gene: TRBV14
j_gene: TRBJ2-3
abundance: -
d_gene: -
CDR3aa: CASSQLGLSTDTQYF
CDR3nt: TGTGCCAGCAGCCAACTAGGATTAAGCACAGATACGCAGTATTTT

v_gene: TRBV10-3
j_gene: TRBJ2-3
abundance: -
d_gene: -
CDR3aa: CAISESGEDTQYF
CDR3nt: TGTGCCATCAGTGAGTCAGGGGAAGATACGCAGTATTTT

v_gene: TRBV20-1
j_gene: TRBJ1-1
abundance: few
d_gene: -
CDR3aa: CSATKNTEAFF
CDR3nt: TGCAGTGCCACCAAGAACACTGAAGCTTTCTTT

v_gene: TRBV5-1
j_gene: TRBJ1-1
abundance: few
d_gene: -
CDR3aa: CASSLVGPRGSTEAFF
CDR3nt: TGCGCCAGCAGCTTGGTGGGGCCCCGAGGTAGCACTGAAGCTTTCTTT

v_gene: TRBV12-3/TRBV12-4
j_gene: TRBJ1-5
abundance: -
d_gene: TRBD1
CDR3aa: CASSPTGGSGNQPQHF
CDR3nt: TGTGCCAGCAGCCCCACAGGGGGCTCTGGCAATCAGCCCCAGCATTTT

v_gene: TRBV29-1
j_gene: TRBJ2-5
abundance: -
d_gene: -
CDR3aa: CSGRAVETQYF
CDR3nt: TGCAGCGGACGGGCCGTTGAGACCCAGTACTTC

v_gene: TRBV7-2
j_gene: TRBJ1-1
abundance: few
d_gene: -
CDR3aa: CASITVGTRNTEAFF
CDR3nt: TGTGCCAGCATCACTGTTGGGACAAGAAACACTGAAGCTTTCTTT

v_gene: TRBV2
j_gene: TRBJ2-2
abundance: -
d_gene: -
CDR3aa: CASRGGQKNTGELFF
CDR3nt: TGTGCCAGCAGGGGAGGACAGAAGAACACCGGGGAGCTGTTTTTT

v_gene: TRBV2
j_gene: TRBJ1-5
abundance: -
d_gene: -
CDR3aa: CASSHRALNQPQHF
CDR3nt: TGTGCCAGCAGCCACCGGGCCCTAAATCAGCCCCAGCATTTT

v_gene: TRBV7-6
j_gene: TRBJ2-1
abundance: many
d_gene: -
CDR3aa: CASSLRRSYNEQFF
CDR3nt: TGTGCCAGCAGCTTAAGGCGCAGCTACAATGAGCAGTTCTTC

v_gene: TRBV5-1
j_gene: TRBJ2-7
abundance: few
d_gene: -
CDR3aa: CASSYTSGLPYEQYF
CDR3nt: TGCGCCAGCAGCTACACTAGTGGCCTCCCCTACGAGCAGTACTTC

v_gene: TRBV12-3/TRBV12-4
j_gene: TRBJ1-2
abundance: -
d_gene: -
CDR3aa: CASREAGGPYGYTF
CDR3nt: TGTGCCAGCAGGGAAGCGGGCGGACCGTATGGCTACACCTTC

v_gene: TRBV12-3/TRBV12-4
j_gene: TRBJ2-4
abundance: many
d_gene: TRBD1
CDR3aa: CASTLTGNIQYF
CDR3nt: TGTGCCAGCACCCTGACAGGGAACATTCAGTACTTC

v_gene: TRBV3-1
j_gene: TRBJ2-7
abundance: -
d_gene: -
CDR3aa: CASSHREATYEQYF
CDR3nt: TGTGCCAGCAGCCACAGGGAAGCAACCTACGAGCAGTACTTC

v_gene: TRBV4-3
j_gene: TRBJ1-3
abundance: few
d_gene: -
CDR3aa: CASSQAGTPLIF
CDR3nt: TGCGCCAGCAGCCAGGCCGGGACACCACTTATTTTT

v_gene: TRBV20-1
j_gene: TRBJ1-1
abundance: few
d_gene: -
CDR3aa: CSARGLPTADGFF
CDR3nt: TGCAGTGCTAGGGGTCTTCCCACAGCGGATGGTTTCTTT

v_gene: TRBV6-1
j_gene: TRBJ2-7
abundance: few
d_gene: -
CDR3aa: CASSNTGTGIYEQYF
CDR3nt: TGTGCCAGCAGTAACACCGGGACGGGAATCTACGAGCAGTACTTC

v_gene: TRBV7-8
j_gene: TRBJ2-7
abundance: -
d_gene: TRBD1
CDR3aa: CASSPQTGQGDPYEQYF
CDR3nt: TGTGCCAGCAGCCCACAAACGGGACAGGGGGACCCATACGAGCAGTACTTC

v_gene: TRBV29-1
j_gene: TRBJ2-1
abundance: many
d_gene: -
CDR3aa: CSARPPPGNEQFF
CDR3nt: TGCAGCGCCCGGCCCCCCCCTGGCAATGAGCAGTTCTTC

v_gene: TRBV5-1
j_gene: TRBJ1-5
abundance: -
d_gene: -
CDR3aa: CASSLVGSQPQHF
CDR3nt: TGCGCCAGCAGCTTGGTAGGATCTCAGCCCCAGCATTTT

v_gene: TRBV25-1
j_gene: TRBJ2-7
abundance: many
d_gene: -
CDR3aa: CASNTKTGVEQYF
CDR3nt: TGTGCCAGCAACACCAAGACAGGCGTCGAGCAGTACTTC

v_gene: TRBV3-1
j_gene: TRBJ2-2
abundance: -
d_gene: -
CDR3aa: CASSPRPPGGGELFF
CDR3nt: TGTGCCAGCAGCCCTCGACCACCTGGGGGGGGGGAGCTGTTTTTT

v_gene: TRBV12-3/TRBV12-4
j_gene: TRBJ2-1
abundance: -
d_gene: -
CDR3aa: CASSPAAGEQFF
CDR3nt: TGTGCCAGCAGTCCGGCCGCGGGGGAGCAGTTCTTC

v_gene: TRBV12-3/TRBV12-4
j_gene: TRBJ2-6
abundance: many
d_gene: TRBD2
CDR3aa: CASSLSRAGGNWANVLTF
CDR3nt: TGTGCCAGCAGTTTGAGTAGGGCGGGGGGTAACTGGGCCAACGTCCTGACTTTC

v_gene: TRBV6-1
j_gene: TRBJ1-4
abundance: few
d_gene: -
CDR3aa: CASSPPRTENEKLFF
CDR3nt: TGTGCCAGCAGTCCCCCCCGGACAGAGAATGAAAAACTGTTTTTT

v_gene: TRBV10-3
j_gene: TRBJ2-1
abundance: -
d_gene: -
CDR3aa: CAASATKHNEQFF
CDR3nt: TGTGCCGCGTCAGCTACCAAACACAATGAGCAGTTCTTC

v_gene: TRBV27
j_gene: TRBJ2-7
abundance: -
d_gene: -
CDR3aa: CASSFSGATDEQYF
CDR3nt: TGTGCCAGCAGTTTCTCGGGGGCAACCGACGAGCAGTACTTC

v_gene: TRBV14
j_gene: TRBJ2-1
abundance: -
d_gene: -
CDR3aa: CASSQVSGGMAQFF
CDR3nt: TGTGCCAGCAGCCAAGTGTCAGGGGGGATGGCGCAGTTCTTC

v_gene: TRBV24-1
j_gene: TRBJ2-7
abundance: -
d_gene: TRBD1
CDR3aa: CATRSGTAPYEQYF
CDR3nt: TGTGCCACTAGATCCGGGACAGCACCCTACGAGCAGTACTTC

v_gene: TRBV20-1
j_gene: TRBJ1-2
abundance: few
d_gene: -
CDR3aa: CSATGNRDYGYTF
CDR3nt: TGCAGTGCAACTGGAAACAGGGACTATGGCTACACCTTC

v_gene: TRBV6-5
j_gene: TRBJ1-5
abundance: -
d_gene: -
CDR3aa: CASSFSDRPNQPQHF
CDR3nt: TGTGCCAGCAGTTTTTCAGACAGACCAAATCAGCCCCAGCATTTT

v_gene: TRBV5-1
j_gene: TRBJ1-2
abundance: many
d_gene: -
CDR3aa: CASSLEGRQIYGYTF
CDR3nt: TGCGCCAGCAGCTTGGAGGGAAGACAGATCTATGGCTACACCTTC

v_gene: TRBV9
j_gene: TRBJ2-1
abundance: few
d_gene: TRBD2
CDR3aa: CASSVVGRTSGAVEQFF
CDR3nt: TGTGCCAGCAGCGTAGTGGGGCGGACTAGCGGAGCCGTAGAGCAGTTCTTC

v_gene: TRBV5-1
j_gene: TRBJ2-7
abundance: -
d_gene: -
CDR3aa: CASSLVRGAGKSYEQYF
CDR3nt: TGCGCCAGCAGCTTGGTCAGGGGAGCAGGGAAGTCCTACGAGCAGTACTTC

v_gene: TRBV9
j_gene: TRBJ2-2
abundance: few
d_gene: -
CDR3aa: CASSGQEGIIGELFF
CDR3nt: TGTGCCAGCAGCGGACAGGAGGGTATAATCGGGGAGCTGTTTTTT

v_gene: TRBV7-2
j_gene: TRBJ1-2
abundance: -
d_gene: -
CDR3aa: CASRTQGIYGYTF
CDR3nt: TGTGCCAGCAGGACTCAGGGTATCTATGGCTACACCTTC

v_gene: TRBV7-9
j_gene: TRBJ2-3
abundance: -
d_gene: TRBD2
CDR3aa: CASNGGGLAIADTQYF
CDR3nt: TGTGCCAGCAACGGGGGGGGACTAGCGATTGCAGATACGCAGTATTTT

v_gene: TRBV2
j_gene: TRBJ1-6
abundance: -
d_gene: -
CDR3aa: CASSPKSRSPLHF
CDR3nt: TGTGCCAGCAGTCCGAAATCGCGTTCACCCCTCCACTTT

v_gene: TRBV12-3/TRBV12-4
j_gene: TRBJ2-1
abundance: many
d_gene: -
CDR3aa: CASSYSTYNEQFF
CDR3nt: TGTGCCAGCAGTTACTCTACCTACAATGAGCAGTTCTTC

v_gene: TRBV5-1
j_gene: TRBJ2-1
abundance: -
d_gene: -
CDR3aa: CASSSQTGPRNEQFF
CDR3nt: TGCGCCAGCAGCTCCCAAACGGGGCCAAGGAATGAGCAGTTCTTC

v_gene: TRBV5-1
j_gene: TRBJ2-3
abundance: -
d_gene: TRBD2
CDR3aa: CASSLAVSGTSTDTQYF
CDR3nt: TGCGCCAGCAGCTTGGCGGTTAGCGGGACCAGCACAGATACGCAGTATTTT

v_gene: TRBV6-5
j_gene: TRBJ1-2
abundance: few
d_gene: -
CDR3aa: CASFPGLGGYTF
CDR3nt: TGTGCCAGTTTTCCAGGGTTGGGGGGCTACACCTTC

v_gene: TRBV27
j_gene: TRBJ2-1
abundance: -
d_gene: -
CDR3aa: CASEGPPANEQFF
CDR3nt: TGTGCCAGCGAAGGACCCCCTGCGAATGAGCAGTTCTTC

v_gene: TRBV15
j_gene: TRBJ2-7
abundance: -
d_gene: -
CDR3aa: CATSISGFSSYEQYF
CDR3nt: TGTGCCACCAGCATATCTGGGTTCAGCTCCTACGAGCAGTACTTC

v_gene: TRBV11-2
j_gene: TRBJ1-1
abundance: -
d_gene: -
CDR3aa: CASKWGGTMNTEAFF
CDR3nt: TGTGCCAGCAAATGGGGGGGGACCATGAACACTGAAGCTTTCTTT

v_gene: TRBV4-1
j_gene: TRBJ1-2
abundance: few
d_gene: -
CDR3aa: CASSQIGDYGYTF
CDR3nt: TGCGCCAGCAGCCAAATAGGGGACTATGGCTACACCTTC